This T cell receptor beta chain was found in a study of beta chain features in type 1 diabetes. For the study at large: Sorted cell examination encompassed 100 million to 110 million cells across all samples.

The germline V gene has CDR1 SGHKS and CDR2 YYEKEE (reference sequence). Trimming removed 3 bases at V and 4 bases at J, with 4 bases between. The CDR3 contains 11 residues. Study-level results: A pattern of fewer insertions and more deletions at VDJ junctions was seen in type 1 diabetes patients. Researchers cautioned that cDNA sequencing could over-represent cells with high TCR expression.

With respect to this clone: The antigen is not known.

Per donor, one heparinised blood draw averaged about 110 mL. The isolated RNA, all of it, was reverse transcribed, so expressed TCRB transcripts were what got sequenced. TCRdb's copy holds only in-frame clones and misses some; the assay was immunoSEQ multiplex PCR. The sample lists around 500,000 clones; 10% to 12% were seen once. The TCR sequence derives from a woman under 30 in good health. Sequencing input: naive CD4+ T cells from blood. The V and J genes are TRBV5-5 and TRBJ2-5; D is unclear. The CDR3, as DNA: TGTGCCAGCAGCTCTGGAGAGACCCAGTACTTC. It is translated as CASSSGETQYF.